The 30 T cell receptor beta chains below all came from one sample that was sequenced in a study of shared clonotypes between healthy human individuals. Some clones are missing from TCRdb's copy, which holds only in-frame ones; the method was immunoSEQ multiplex PCR. The table lists 550,000 to 750,000 clones, about 91% of them singletons. CD45RO-negative, CCR7-positively selected cells formed the naive CD8 fraction, excluding terminally differentiated effector memory CD45RA+ cells. The material sequenced was naive CD8+ T cells sorted from blood. The receptor source for this set is a man under 40 in good health.

The CDR3: CASSLVGGDQPQHF. CDR3 sequence (DNA): TGTGCCAGCAGTTTAGTGGGGGGTGATCAGCCCCAGCATTTT. The V and J genes are TRBV28 and TRBJ1-5; a weak D match, TRBD1 (5 bases). The CDR3 sequence is 14 residues long. The ends were cut back, 2 bases at V and 5 bases at J, with 10 bases in the middle. The germline V gene encodes CDR1 MDHEN and CDR2 SYDVKM.

This chain connects TRBV4-1 to TRBJ1-1; D unresolved. The germline V gene encodes CDR1 MGHRA and CDR2 YSYEKL. The V end lost 6 bases, the J end lost 1 base, and 12 bases lay between the germline ends. The CDR3 loop spans 14 amino acids. This CDR3 is CASSERQGNTEAFF. The CDR3 nucleotides read TGCGCCAGCAGTGAAAGACAAGGGAACACTGAAGCTTTCTTT.

The CDR3 region has the DNA TGTGCCAGCAGCTTGACACCTGAAGCTTTCTTT. Translation gives CASSLTPEAFF. V gene TRBV7-9 combines with J gene TRBJ1-1; D ambiguous. The CDR3 is 11 amino acids. Trimming left V 3 bases short and J 6 bases short, with 5 bases between. Germline V lookup: CDR1 SEHNR, CDR2 FQNEAQ (reference sequence).

To note about this clone: The sample contains more than one DNA sequence encoding this CDR3. The rearrangement joins TRBV6-5 to TRBJ2-3; no clear D. V was clipped by 2 bases and J by 2 bases, with 5 bases between them. The length of the CDR3 is 13 residues. Germline values: CDR1 MNHEY, CDR2 SVGAGI. The CDR3 loop is CASSYGDTDTQYF. The DNA of the CDR3 is TGTGCCAGCAGTTACGGGGACACAGATACGCAGTATTTT.

CDR3 DNA sequence: TGTGCCACCAGCAGAGCGACTGGACGGGGTAGGGAGGAGGCTTTCTTT. Amino acids: CATSRATGRGREEAFF. The chain uses TRBV15 and TRBJ1-1; D ambiguous. With 1 base removed from V and 11 bases from J, the gap between germline ends came to 23 bases. The CDR3 has 16 residues. The germline gives CDR1 LNHNV, CDR2 YYDKDF (reference sequence).

This rearrangement joins TRBV10-1 to TRBJ2-1, with TRBD2 matching 9 bases. CDR3 length equals 15 residues. After removal of 1 base from V and 6 bases from J, the junction contained 4 bases not matched to a gene. Germline lookup yields CDR1 WNHNN and CDR2 SYGVQD (reference sequence). The CDR3 reads CASSEFSGSTNEQFF. The CDR3 nucleotides read TGCGCCAGCAGTGAGTTTAGCGGGAGTACCAATGAGCAGTTCTTC.

The chain uses TRBV7-2 and TRBJ2-7; D call uncertain. Germline lookup yields CDR1 SGHTA and CDR2 FQGNSA. CDR3 length equals 13 residues. V was shortened by 2 bases and J by 2 bases, with 7 bases between the two germline ends. CDR3 residues: CASSLRIPYEQYF. CDR3 DNA sequence: TGTGCCAGCAGCTTAAGAATCCCCTACGAGCAGTACTTC. Full variable domain (outside the CDR3, taken from reference TRBV7-2 and TRBJ2-7): GAGVSQSPSNKVTEKGKDVELRCDPISGHTALYWYRQSLGQGLEFLIYFQGNSAPDKSGLPSDRFSAERTGGSVSTLTIQRTQQEDSAVYLCASSLRIPYEQYFGPGTRLTVT.

The rearrangement links TRBV10-3 to TRBJ2-7, with D tentatively TRBD1 (6 bases). The length of the CDR3 is 13 residues. Trimming pared 6 bases from V and 1 base from J, leaving 10 bases between. Germline V lookup: CDR1 ENHRY, CDR2 SYGVKD. The CDR3 sequence is CAISGTQSYEQYF. In DNA, the CDR3 is TGTGCCATCAGCGGGACACAGTCCTACGAGCAGTACTTC.

A word on this clone: Mismatch with germline at one junction end may stem from a read error. The rearrangement links TRBV7-8 to TRBJ2-1, with 11 bases matching TRBD2. Germline loops: CDR1 SGHVS, CDR2 FQNEAQ. This CDR3 has 16 amino acids. CDR3 DNA: TGTGCCAGCAACTTAGCGGGAGGGCCTCGTTACAATGAGCAGTTCTTC. It codes for CASNLAGGPRYNEQFF.

CDR3 amino acids: CAISESSAPDTQYF. The CDR3 DNA reads as TGTGCCATCAGTGAGTCGAGCGCTCCAGATACGCAGTATTTT. V usage is TRBV10-3 and J usage is TRBJ2-3; no clear D. The CDR3 totals 14 residues. CDR1 and CDR2 from the germline V gene are ENHRY and SYGVKD. Deletions cut 0 bases from V and 4 bases from J, with 8 bases between.

The rearrangement joins TRBV7-6 to TRBJ2-1; TRBD2 aligns across 7 bases. There are 15 residues in the CDR3. Germline V gene lookup returns CDR1 SGHVS and CDR2 FNYEAQ. J lost 5 bases, V lost 5 bases, and 9 bases had no gene match. CDR3 amino acids: CASSDLASGHNEQFF. The DNA of the CDR3 is TGTGCCAGCAGCGACTTGGCTAGCGGACACAATGAGCAGTTCTTC.

The chain carries TRBV25-1 and TRBJ2-2; D unresolved. The germline V and J ends were trimmed by 8 bases and 4 bases, with 11 bases remaining between them. The CDR3 length is 13 residues. Germline V gene sequence: CDR1 MGHDK, CDR2 SYGVNS. The CDR3 DNA reads as TGTGCCAGCGGAAAGGCAGGCACCGGGGAGCTGTTTTTT. It encodes CASGKAGTGELFF.

The J gene is TRBJ2-1, the V gene TRBV29-1, with 9 bases identical to TRBD2. This CDR3 region has 15 residues. Germline V CDR1 and CDR2: SQVTM, ANQGSEA. The junction had 11 bases not matched to a gene; V was cut back by 4 bases and J by 7 bases. CDR3 nucleotide sequence: TGCAGCGTTGTCCTAGCGGGAAGACTACGAAATGAGCAGTTCTTC. The encoded protein is CSVVLAGRLRNEQFF.

This chain joins TRBV11-2 and TRBJ1-5, with unresolved D. This CDR3 has 15 residues. The germline V and J ends were trimmed by 5 bases and 0 bases, with 11 bases remaining between them. CDR1 and CDR2 from the germline V gene are SGHAT and FQNNGV. CDR3 sequence reads: CASSPGPDSNQPQHF. The CDR3 DNA sequence: TGTGCCAGCAGCCCCGGACCCGATAGCAATCAGCCCCAGCATTTT.

The rearrangement uses TRBV30 and TRBJ1-1; perhaps TRBD1 as D (6 bases). The germline gives CDR1 GTSNPN, CDR2 SVGIG (reference sequence). V lost 2 bases, J lost 1 base, and 11 bases lay in between. The CDR3 consists of 14 residues. In DNA, the CDR3 is TGTGCCTGGAGTACCGGGACAACGAACACTGAAGCTTTCTTT. Protein product: CAWSTGTTNTEAFF.

The CDR3 coding sequence is TGTGCCAGCAGCCCCGTGATGAACACTGAAGCTTTCTTT. This codes for CASSPVMNTEAFF. The rearrangement links TRBV4-2 to TRBJ1-1; D is unresolved. The germline V and J ends were trimmed by 4 bases and 0 bases, with 6 bases remaining between them. This CDR3 region has 13 residues. Germline loops: CDR1 LGHNA, CDR2 YNFKEQ.

V is TRBV4-1 and J is TRBJ2-1; 8 positions match TRBD1. The CDR3 contains 12 residues. The germline CDR1 and CDR2 sequences are MGHRA and YSYEKL. Germline trimming cut 5 bases from V and 6 bases from J; bases unmatched to any gene: 0. The CDR3 nucleotides are TGCGCCAGCAGCGGACAGGGCAATGAGCAGTTCTTC. It codes for CASSGQGNEQFF.

The V gene is TRBV5-1, the J gene TRBJ1-2, with D uncertain. Trimming cost V 2 bases and J 10 bases, with 15 bases left between them. Germline lookup yields CDR1 SGHRS and CDR2 YFSETQ. The CDR3 is 13 residues long. This CDR3 is CASSFDPGENYTF. In nucleotides, the CDR3 is TGCGCCAGCAGCTTTGACCCGGGCGAAAACTACACCTTC.

This clone came up once. V usage is TRBV27 and J usage is TRBJ2-7; possible D gene TRBD2, 6 bases. In germline, CDR1 is MNHEY, CDR2 SMNVEV (reference sequence). This CDR3 comprises 15 residues. Deletions cut 6 bases from V and 3 bases from J, with 18 bases between. CDR3 sequence (DNA): TGTGCCAGCAGCCGTTTGGGGGAGGTTGTCTACGAGCAGTACTTC. Its protein product is CASSRLGEVVYEQYF.

V and J are TRBV30 and TRBJ2-1; no definite D call. The CDR3 extends over 14 amino acids. CDR1 and CDR2 (germline): GTSNPN, SVGIG (reference sequence). The ends were cut back, 0 bases at V and 9 bases at J, with 15 bases in the middle. The CDR3 DNA reads as TGTGCCTGGAGTGTCGGGCAGGCGGTACGTGAGCAGTTCTTC. This translates into CAWSVGQAVREQFF.

The chain is built from TRBV29-1 and TRBJ2-3; D unresolved. Looked up from germline, CDR1 is SQVTM and CDR2 is ANQGSEA. The CDR3 totals 18 residues. The V and J ends lost 5 bases and 2 bases respectively, with 26 bases between them. The CDR3 DNA reads as TGCAGCGTTAGAATAAACCCTACGGTGCAACCATTCACAGATACGCAGTATTTT. This gives the protein CSVRINPTVQPFTDTQYF.

This chain connects TRBV7-9 to TRBJ2-3, with 8 bases aligning to TRBD1. The CDR3 runs 16 residues. Germline V gene lookup returns CDR1 SEHNR and CDR2 FQNEAQ (reference sequence). With 4 bases clipped from V and 2 bases from J, the junction kept 8 bases outside the gene matches. The CDR3 here is CASSSLDRAHTDTQYF. The DNA for the CDR3 is TGTGCCAGCAGCTCTTTGGACAGGGCCCACACAGATACGCAGTATTTT.

The rearrangement links TRBV14 to TRBJ2-7; D uncertain. The CDR3 has 14 residues. V was cut by 0 bases and J by 2 bases, with 8 bases left in between. Per the germline V gene, CDR1 is SGHDN and CDR2 is FVKESK. This CDR3 is CASSQDQVPYEQYF. The CDR3 DNA reads as TGTGCCAGCAGCCAAGATCAGGTCCCCTACGAGCAGTACTTC.

V and J are TRBV7-9 and TRBJ2-2; the D is unclear. Germline values: CDR1 SEHNR, CDR2 FQNEAQ (reference sequence). Trimming cost V 10 bases and J 1 base, with 7 bases left between them. This CDR3 spans 12 amino acids. The DNA for the CDR3 is TGTGCCACCAAGGAGAACACCGGGGAGCTGTTTTTT. It yields the protein CATKENTGELFF. Drawing the rest from reference TRBV7-9 and TRBJ2-2, the complete variable domain is DTGVSQNPRHKITKRGQNVTFRCDPISEHNRLYWYRQTLGQGPEFLTYFQNEAQLEKSRLLSDRFSAERPKGSFSTLEIQRTEQGDSAMYLCATKENTGELFFGEGSRLTVL.

The chain combines TRBV2 with TRBJ1-2; 8 bases align to TRBD1. The CDR3 length is 13 residues. V lost 6 bases to trimming and J lost 6 bases; unmatched junction nucleotides: 6. Per the germline V gene, CDR1 is SNHLY and CDR2 is FYNNEI. The CDR3 sequence: CASRAGGRDGYTF. The CDR3 nucleotides are TGTGCCAGCAGGGCAGGGGGCAGAGATGGCTACACCTTC.

The CDR3 spells CASSHPRDRVFYGYTF. The DNA of the CDR3 is TGTGCCAGCAGCCATCCCCGGGACAGGGTTTTTTATGGCTACACCTTC. This rearrangement joins TRBV5-6 to TRBJ1-2; the match to TRBD1 covers 9 bases. With 4 bases clipped from V and 5 bases from J, the junction kept 12 bases outside the gene matches. The CDR3 has 16 amino acids. Per germline, CDR1 SGHDT and CDR2 YYEEEE.

This chain uses TRBV27 with TRBJ2-7, with 13 positions matching TRBD2. Germline loops: CDR1 MNHEY, CDR2 SMNVEV (reference sequence). J gave up 6 bases and V 3 bases, and 8 bases lay outside the gene matches. The CDR3 length is 16 residues. The CDR3 nucleotides are TGTGCCAGCAGTTTCTTACTAGCGGGAGGGCCCGCCGAGCAGTACTTC. It is translated as CASSFLLAGGPAEQYF.

The chain couples TRBV19 to TRBJ2-2; maybe TRBD2 (5 bases). V shed 3 bases and J shed 2 bases, with 13 bases lying between them. CDR1 is LNHDA, CDR2 SQIVND, per germline (reference sequence). This CDR3 contains 16 residues. DNA for the CDR3: TGTGCCAGTAGTATGTTTCCGGGAACTAACACCGGGGAGCTGTTTTTT. This sequence encodes CASSMFPGTNTGELFF.

The V gene is TRBV21-1, the J gene TRBJ2-7; no check of the table's D call, TRBD2, against the DNA was made. TRBV21-1 is described as a pseudogene. The CDR3 consists of 16 residues. CDR3 residues: CASSKEKRARSYEQYF. CDR3 DNA sequence: TGTGCCAGCAGCAAAGAGAAGAGGGCGCGGTCCTACGAGCAGTACTTC.

Concerning this clone itself: The identical CDR3 is also encoded by other nucleotide sequences in the sample. This chain uses TRBV7-9 with TRBJ2-7; D remains unclear. The germline V gene has CDR1 SEHNR and CDR2 FQNEAQ (reference sequence). CDR3 size: 13 residues. Trimming pared 5 bases from V and 0 bases from J, leaving 8 bases between. CDR3 in amino acids: CASSSRGSYEQYF. In nucleotides, the CDR3 is TGTGCCAGCAGCAGCAGAGGCTCCTACGAGCAGTACTTC.